This T cell receptor beta chain was retrieved from a study of human versus mouse CDR3 diversity and MHC coevolution. About this clone itself: The antigen is undetermined.

Study results and limitations: On average, humans showed more CDR3 deletions and insertions than mice. Approximately 1.7 million TCR beta clonotypes were estimated for humans, the largest repertoire. Human T cells underwent selection on about six different MHC II alleles.

Assay used: immunoSEQ multiplex PCR; TCRdb lists only in-frame clones, some missing. This table has 80,000 or so clones, approximately 92% appearing once. The clonotype was recovered from a person aged 30 to 69 in good health. Sequences were obtained from naive CD4+ T cells from blood. Stated subset: CD45RO-negative CD62L-positive naive CD4 T cells.

This CDR3 is CASSPSARNTEAFF. The CDR3, as DNA: TGTGCCAGCAGCCCCAGTGCCAGGAACACTGAAGCTTTCTTT. The chain couples TRBV7-9 to TRBJ1-1; D is undetermined. Trimming cost V 5 bases and J 1 base, with 11 bases left between them. The CDR3 length is 14 residues. Germline V lookup: CDR1 SEHNR, CDR2 FQNEAQ (reference sequence).